The clone carrying this TCR beta chain appeared a few times. What it binds is not known. The data were taken from a study of identical twins. Study findings and constraints: Twin pairs had excess sharing that was weaker in beta out-of-frame sequences.

TCRdb itself ran the 5' RACE reads through MiXCR, one entry per CDR3 protein. This sample has 260,000 or so distinct CDR3 sequences, with around 7.6% found just once. Separately, the same data were catalogued under a study of yellow fever vaccine responses in identical twins. From that second work: Reportedly, the T cell response mounted by twins to vaccine seemed partly convergent, partly personalized.

This TCR came from a young woman in good health. Input material: CD8+ T cells sorted from blood.

The CDR3 DNA is TGTGCCAGCAGTTCATCACTAGCGGGAAGGAATGAGCAGTTCTTC. This sequence encodes CASSSSLAGRNEQFF. The chain combines TRBV12-3 or TRBV12-4 with TRBJ2-1, with TRBD2 identical over 10 bases. V was pared by 4 bases and J by 7 bases, with 7 bases of the junction left unmatched. The CDR3 extends over 15 amino acids.